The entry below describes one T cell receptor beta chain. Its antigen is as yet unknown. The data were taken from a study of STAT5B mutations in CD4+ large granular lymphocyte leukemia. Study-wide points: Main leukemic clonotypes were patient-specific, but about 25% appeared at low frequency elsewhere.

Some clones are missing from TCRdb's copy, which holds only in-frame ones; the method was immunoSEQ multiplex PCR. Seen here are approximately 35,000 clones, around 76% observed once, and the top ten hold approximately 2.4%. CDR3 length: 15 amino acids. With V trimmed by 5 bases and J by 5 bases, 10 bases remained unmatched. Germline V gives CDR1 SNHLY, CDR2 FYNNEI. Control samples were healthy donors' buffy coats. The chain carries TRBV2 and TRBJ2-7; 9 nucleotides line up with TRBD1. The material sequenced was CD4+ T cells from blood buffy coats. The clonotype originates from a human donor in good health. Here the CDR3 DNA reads TGTGCCAGCAGTCCTCTACAGGGGGCGATGAACGAGCAGTACTTC. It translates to CASSPLQGAMNEQYF.